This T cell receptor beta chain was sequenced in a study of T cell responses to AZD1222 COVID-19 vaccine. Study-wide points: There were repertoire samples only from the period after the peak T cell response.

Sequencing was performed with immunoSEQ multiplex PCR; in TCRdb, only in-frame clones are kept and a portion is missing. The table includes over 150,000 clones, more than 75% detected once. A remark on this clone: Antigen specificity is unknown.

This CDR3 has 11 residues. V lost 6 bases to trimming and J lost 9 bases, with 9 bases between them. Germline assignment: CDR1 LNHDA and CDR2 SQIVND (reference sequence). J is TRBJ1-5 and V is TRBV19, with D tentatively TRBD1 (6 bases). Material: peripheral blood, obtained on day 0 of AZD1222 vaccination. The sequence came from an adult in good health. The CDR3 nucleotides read TGTGCCAGTAGGAAGGGGGGGCCCCAGCATTTT. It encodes CASRKGGPQHF. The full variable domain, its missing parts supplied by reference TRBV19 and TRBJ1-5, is DGGITQSPKYLFRKEGQNVTLSCEQNLNHDAMYWYRQDPGQGLRLIYYSQIVNDFQKGDIAEGYSVSREKKESFPLTVTSAQKNPTAFYLCASRKGGPQHFGDGTRLSIL.